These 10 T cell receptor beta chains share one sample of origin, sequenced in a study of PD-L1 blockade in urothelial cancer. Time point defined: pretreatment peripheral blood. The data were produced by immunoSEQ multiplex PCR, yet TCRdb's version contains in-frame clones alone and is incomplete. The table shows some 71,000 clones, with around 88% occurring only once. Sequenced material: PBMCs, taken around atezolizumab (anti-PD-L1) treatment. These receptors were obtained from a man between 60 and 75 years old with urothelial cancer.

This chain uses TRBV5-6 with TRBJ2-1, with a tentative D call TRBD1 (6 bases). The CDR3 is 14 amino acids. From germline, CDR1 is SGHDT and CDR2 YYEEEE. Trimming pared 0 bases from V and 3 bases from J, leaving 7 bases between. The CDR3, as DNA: TGTGCCAGCAGCTTGGGGACAGTCTACAATGAGCAGTTCTTC. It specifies CASSLGTVYNEQFF.

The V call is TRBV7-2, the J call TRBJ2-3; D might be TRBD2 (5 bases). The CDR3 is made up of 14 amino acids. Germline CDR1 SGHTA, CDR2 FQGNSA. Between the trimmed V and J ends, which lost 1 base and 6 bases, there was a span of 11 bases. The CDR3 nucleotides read TGTGCCAGCAGCTTAGGAGGGCTGGGGGATACGCAGTATTTT. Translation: CASSLGGLGDTQYF. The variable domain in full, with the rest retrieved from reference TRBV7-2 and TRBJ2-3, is GAGVSQSPSNKVTEKGKDVELRCDPISGHTALYWYRQSLGQGLEFLIYFQGNSAPDKSGLPSDRFSAERTGGSVSTLTIQRTQQEDSAVYLCASSLGGLGDTQYFGPGTRLTVL.

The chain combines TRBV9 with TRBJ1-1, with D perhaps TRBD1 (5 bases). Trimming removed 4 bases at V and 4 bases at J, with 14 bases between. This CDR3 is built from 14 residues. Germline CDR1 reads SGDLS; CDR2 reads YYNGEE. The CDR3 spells CASSLNGGSTEAFF. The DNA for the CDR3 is TGTGCCAGCAGCCTAAATGGGGGGAGCACTGAAGCTTTCTTT.

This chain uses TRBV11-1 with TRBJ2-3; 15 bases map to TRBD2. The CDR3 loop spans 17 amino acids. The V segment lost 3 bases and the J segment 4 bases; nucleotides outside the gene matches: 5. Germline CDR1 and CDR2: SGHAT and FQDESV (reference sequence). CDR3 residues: CASSLRTSGGAADTQYF. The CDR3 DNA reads TGTGCCAGCAGCTTGAGGACTAGCGGGGGGGCAGCAGATACGCAGTATTTT.

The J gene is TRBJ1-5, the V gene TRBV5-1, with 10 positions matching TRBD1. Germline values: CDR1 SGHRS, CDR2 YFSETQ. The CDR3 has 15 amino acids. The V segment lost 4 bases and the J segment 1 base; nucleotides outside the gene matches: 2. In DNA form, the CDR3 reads TGCGCCAGCAGCGAGGGACAGGGGAGCAATCAGCCCCAGCATTTT. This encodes CASSEGQGSNQPQHF. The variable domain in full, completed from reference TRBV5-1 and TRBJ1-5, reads KAGVTQTPRYLIKTRGQQVTLSCSPISGHRSVSWYQQTPGQGLQFLFEYFSETQRNKGNFPGRFSGRQFSNSRSEMNVSTLELGDSALYLCASSEGQGSNQPQHFGDGTRLSIL.

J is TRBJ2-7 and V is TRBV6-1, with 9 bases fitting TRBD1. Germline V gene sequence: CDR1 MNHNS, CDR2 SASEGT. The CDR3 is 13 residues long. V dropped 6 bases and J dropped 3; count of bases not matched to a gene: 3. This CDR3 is CASRNRGLYEQYF. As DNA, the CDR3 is TGTGCCAGCAGGAACAGGGGGCTCTACGAGCAGTACTTC.

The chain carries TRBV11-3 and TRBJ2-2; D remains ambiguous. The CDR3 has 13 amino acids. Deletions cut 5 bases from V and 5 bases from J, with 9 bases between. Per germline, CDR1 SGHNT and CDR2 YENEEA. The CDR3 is CASSHRNTGELFF. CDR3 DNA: TGTGCCAGCAGCCACAGAAATACCGGGGAGCTGTTTTTT.

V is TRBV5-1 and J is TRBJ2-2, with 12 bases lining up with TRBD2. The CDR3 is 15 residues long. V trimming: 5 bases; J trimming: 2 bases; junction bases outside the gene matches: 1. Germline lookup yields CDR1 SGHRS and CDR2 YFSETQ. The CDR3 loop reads CASRTSGGNTGELFF. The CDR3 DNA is TGCGCCAGCAGGACTAGCGGGGGAAACACCGGGGAGCTGTTTTTT.

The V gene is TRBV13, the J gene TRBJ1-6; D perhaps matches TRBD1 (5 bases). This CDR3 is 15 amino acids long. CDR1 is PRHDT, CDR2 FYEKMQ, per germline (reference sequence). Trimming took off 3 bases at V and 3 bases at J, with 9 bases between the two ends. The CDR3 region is CASSFQGIYNSPLHF. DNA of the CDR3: TGTGCCAGCAGCTTTCAGGGTATCTATAATTCACCCCTCCACTTT.

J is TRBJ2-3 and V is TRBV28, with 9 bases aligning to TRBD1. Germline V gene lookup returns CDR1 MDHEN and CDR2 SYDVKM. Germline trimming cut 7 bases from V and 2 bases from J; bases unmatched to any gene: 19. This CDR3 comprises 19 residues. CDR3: CASKEPGQGLSSNTDTQYF. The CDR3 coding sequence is TGTGCCAGCAAAGAACCGGGACAGGGTTTAAGTTCGAACACAGATACGCAGTATTTT. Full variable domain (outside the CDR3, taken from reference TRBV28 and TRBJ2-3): DVKVTQSSRYLVKRTGEKVFLECVQDMDHENMFWYRQDPGLGLRLIYFSYDVKMKEKGDIPEGYSVSREKKERFSLILESASTNQTSMYLCASKEPGQGLSSNTDTQYFGPGTRLTVL.